This T cell receptor (beta chain) was observed in a study of cytomegalovirus exposure and HLA in healthy donors. The CDR3 extends over 14 amino acids. Looked up from germline, CDR1 is MNHEY and CDR2 is SVGAGI. J gave up 9 bases and V 7 bases, and 7 bases lay outside the gene matches. Of note for this clone: Its antigen is currently unknown.

This PCR relied on a set of 60 Vbeta primers and 13 Jbeta primers. Assay used: immunoSEQ multiplex PCR; TCRdb lists only in-frame clones, some missing. This sample has roughly 140,000 clones; over 80% occur once, and the top ten carry less than 1.5%. Study outcomes and limitations: The study labeled fewer than 200 TCR beta chains cytomegalovirus-associated.

The sample taken for sequencing was PBMCs. The chain uses TRBV6-5 and TRBJ2-1, with 12 bases identical to TRBD1. The TCR comes from a female donor in good health and CMV-seronegative. CDR3 sequence reads: CASKGDRGRGEQFF. Here the CDR3 DNA reads TGTGCCAGCAAGGGGGACAGGGGGCGAGGTGAGCAGTTCTTC.